The 22 T cell receptor beta chains listed next were all sequenced from one sample in a study of blood T cells in healthy people across ages. A second PCR of roughly 7 to 11 cycles used a sample-barcoded 5' primer and a J-beta primer mix. TCRdb passed the 5' RACE reads through MiXCR, listing each CDR3 protein once. The sample carries about 1.4 million distinct CDR3 sequences, almost 60% recorded once. The sequenced material came from blood. These TCRs come from a man younger than 35 in good health.

This clonotype was counted once. The chain recombines TRBV15 with TRBJ2-5; no reliable D call. Trimming took off 4 bases at V and 0 bases at J, with 12 bases between the two ends. The length of the CDR3 is 15 residues. Germline CDR1 is LNHNV and CDR2 is YYDKDF (reference sequence). The DNA for the CDR3 is TGTGCCACCAGCAACCGAGTAGAGTACCAAGAGACCCAGTACTTC. Its protein is CATSNRVEYQETQYF.

This clonotype was counted only a few times. The J gene is TRBJ1-6, the V gene TRBV29-1, with 11 positions matching TRBD1. V shed 7 bases and J 6 bases; nucleotides not matched to a gene: 2. The CDR3 sequence is 13 residues long. CDR1 and CDR2 (germline): SQVTM, ANQGSEA. The DNA of the CDR3 is TGCAGCGCTGGGACAGGGGGTAATTCACCCCTCCACTTT. The encoded protein is CSAGTGGNSPLHF.

This chain links TRBV12-3 or TRBV12-4 with TRBJ2-5; perhaps TRBD1 as D (6 bases). The CDR3 is 12 amino acids. The V end was cut by 5 bases, the J end by 11 bases, with 15 bases between. The CDR3 sequence: CASSGPGDEQYF. CDR3 sequence (DNA): TGTGCCAGCAGTGGACCAGGGGATGAGCAGTACTTC.

This clonotype appeared once. V usage is TRBV20-1 and J usage is TRBJ2-4; D remains ambiguous. The J call may be faulty, since TRBJ2-7 better matches the DNA end. From germline, CDR1 is DFQATT and CDR2 SNEGSKA (reference sequence). The CDR3 contains 11 residues. Here the CDR3 reads CSAEESYEQYF. In DNA form, the CDR3 reads TGCAGTGCGGAAGAAAGCTACGAGCAGTACTTC.

A word on this clonotype: The junction does not match germline at one end; this may be a read error. V usage is TRBV5-5 and J usage is TRBJ1-2; D call uncertain. Germline assignment: CDR1 SGHKS and CDR2 YYEKEE (reference sequence). There are 15 residues in the CDR3. DNA of the CDR3: TGTCCCAGCAGCAGAAGTCCCAGCCTTAACTATGGCTACACCTTC. Translation: CPSSRSPSLNYGYTF.

V gene TRBV4-1 combines with J gene TRBJ2-3; TRBD2 agrees at 10 bases. Germline V lookup: CDR1 MGHRA, CDR2 YSYEKL. V shed 4 bases and J 3 bases; nucleotides not matched to a gene: 7. This CDR3 is 16 amino acids long. In DNA form, the CDR3 reads TGCGCCAGCAGCCTCCCCAGTAGCGGGGGGACAGATACGCAGTATTTT. Protein product: CASSLPSSGGTDTQYF.

This chain uses TRBV28 with TRBJ2-1; D is unclear. The CDR3 spans 13 residues. Germline CDR1 MDHEN, CDR2 SYDVKM. The V end lost 2 bases, the J end lost 8 bases, and 10 bases lay between the germline ends. The CDR3 sequence is CASSLGYGDEQFF. DNA of the CDR3: TGTGCCAGCAGTTTAGGGTATGGGGATGAGCAGTTCTTC.

This clonotype was recorded a few times. This chain links TRBV20-1 with TRBJ2-7, with TRBD2 identical over 9 bases. Germline values: CDR1 DFQATT, CDR2 SNEGSKA (reference sequence). The CDR3 length is 14 residues. The V gene end was trimmed by 3 bases and the J gene end by 4 bases; junction bases not matched to a gene: 7. The CDR3 region is CSARPSGNWYEQYF. The DNA of the CDR3 is TGCAGTGCTAGGCCTAGCGGGAACTGGTACGAGCAGTACTTC.

The chain uses TRBV4-2 and TRBJ2-1, with 8 positions matching TRBD2. V lost 2 bases, J lost 8 bases, and 8 bases stayed unmatched. The CDR3 sequence is 15 residues long. Per the germline V gene, CDR1 is LGHNA and CDR2 is YNFKEQ. The CDR3 nucleotides read TGTGCCAGCAGCCAAACTAGCGGCCCACGGGATGAGCAGTTCTTC. Amino acid sequence: CASSQTSGPRDEQFF.

The chain recombines TRBV6-2 or TRBV6-3 with TRBJ1-1; D is undetermined. Germline loops: CDR1 MNHEY, CDR2 SVGEGT. With 7 bases removed from V and 1 base from J, the gap between germline ends came to 10 bases. The CDR3 contains 13 residues. For the CDR3, the DNA is TGTGCCAGCACCTACTGGACGAACACTGAAGCTTTCTTT. Its protein is CASTYWTNTEAFF.

This chain links TRBV4-1 with TRBJ2-7; D is undetermined. With 0 bases removed from V and 3 bases from J, the gap between germline ends came to 15 bases. The CDR3 contains 16 residues. Germline CDR1 MGHRA, CDR2 YSYEKL. CDR3 sequence (DNA): TGCGCCAGCAGCCAAGAAGAGCGCCGGCCGCTCTACGAGCAGTACTTC. Translation: CASSQEERRPLYEQYF.

The V gene is TRBV20-1, the J gene TRBJ2-3; 12 bases line up with TRBD2. Looked up from germline, CDR1 is DFQATT and CDR2 is SNEGSKA (reference sequence). The CDR3 is 14 residues long. V lost 2 bases to trimming and J lost 7 bases; unmatched junction nucleotides: 4. The CDR3 protein is CSARSTSGRNTQYF. The CDR3, as DNA: TGCAGTGCTAGATCCACTAGCGGGAGGAATACGCAGTATTTT.

This chain joins TRBV27 and TRBJ2-4, with D possibly TRBD2 on 5 matching bases. The germline CDR1 and CDR2 sequences are MNHEY and SMNVEV (reference sequence). Trimming took off 1 base at V and 13 bases at J, with 29 bases between the two ends. CDR3 length: 18 amino acids. For the CDR3, the DNA is TGTGCCAGCAGTTTATTTTCCCCTTTGGGGTTCCTCGGTTGGGAGCAGTACTTC. Its translation: CASSLFSPLGFLGWEQYF.

This chain links TRBV4-2 with TRBJ2-7, with 8 bases matching TRBD2. This CDR3 is built from 16 residues. In germline, CDR1 is LGHNA, CDR2 YNFKEQ. The V and J ends lost 3 bases and 2 bases, in that order; junction bases with no gene match: 9. CDR3 nucleotide sequence: TGTGCCAGCAGCCAGTACCTAGCGGGCCTGCCCTACGAGCAGTACTTC. This translates into CASSQYLAGLPYEQYF.

This clonotype was recorded a few times. CDR3 amino acids: CASSLIRGQPQHF. CDR3 nucleotide sequence: TGCGCCAGCAGCTTGATTCGAGGGCAGCCCCAGCATTTT. The rearrangement links TRBV5-1 to TRBJ1-5; unclear D gene. Trimming pared 1 base from V and 7 bases from J, leaving 9 bases between. The CDR3 is made up of 13 amino acids. Germline CDR1 is SGHRS and CDR2 is YFSETQ.

V is TRBV21-1 and J is TRBJ2-1; no DNA check was done on the table's D call, TRBD2. TRBV21-1 is shown as a pseudogene. This CDR3 has 14 amino acids. CDR3 loop: CANPAKVAYNEQFF. CDR3 coding DNA: TGTGCCAACCCCGCTAAGGTAGCCTACAATGAGCAGTTCTTC.

The CDR3 nucleotides read TGTGCCAGCTCACCGGAGGGACTAGCCACAGATACGCAGTATTTT. Residues: CASSPEGLATDTQYF. The chain joins TRBV18 to TRBJ2-3, with 9 bases fitting TRBD2. The CDR3 length is 15 residues. V shed 3 bases and J 2 bases; nucleotides not matched to a gene: 3. Germline lookup yields CDR1 KGHSH and CDR2 LQKENI.

This clonotype was counted a single time. The V gene is TRBV19, the J gene TRBJ2-6; the match to TRBD1 covers 10 bases. Germline trimming cut 3 bases from V and 0 bases from J; bases unmatched to any gene: 2. Looked up from germline, CDR1 is LNHDA and CDR2 is SQIVND (reference sequence). The CDR3 runs to 17 residues. The DNA for the CDR3 is TGTGCCAGTAGTATCGGACAGGGGGGCTCTGGGGCCAACGTCCTGACTTTC. It translates to CASSIGQGGSGANVLTF.

The V call is TRBV12-3 or TRBV12-4, the J call TRBJ1-2, with TRBD1 matching over 7 bases. This CDR3 comprises 13 residues. The J segment lost 3 bases and the V segment lost 7 bases, leaving 5 bases of the junction unmatched. CDR3 in amino acids: CASTADRDYGYTF. The CDR3 nucleotides read TGTGCCAGCACCGCCGACAGGGACTATGGCTACACCTTC.

The chain couples TRBV19 to TRBJ1-1; D ambiguous. CDR1 and CDR2 (germline): LNHDA, SQIVND (reference sequence). The V gene lost 4 bases and the J gene lost 0 bases, with 6 bases spanning the gap. This CDR3 is built from 13 residues. The DNA of the CDR3 is TGTGCCAGTAGTACTCAGATGAACACTGAAGCTTTCTTT. Its protein is CASSTQMNTEAFF.

This clonotype was detected a few times. The rearrangement uses TRBV25-1 and TRBJ2-5; no definite D call. V was pared by 5 bases and J by 3 bases, with 13 bases between. CDR1 and CDR2 from the germline V gene are MGHDK and SYGVNS. The CDR3 covers 14 residues. This CDR3 is CASSSPVLKETQYF. For the CDR3, the DNA is TGTGCCAGCAGTTCCCCTGTCCTAAAAGAGACCCAGTACTTC.

The rearrangement links TRBV29-1 to TRBJ2-7; the D gene is possibly TRBD1 (6 bases). The V and J ends lost 2 bases and 3 bases respectively, with 14 bases between them. CDR3 length equals 14 residues. The V gene's germline CDR1 is SQVTM and CDR2 ANQGSEA. In nucleotides, the CDR3 is TGCAGCGTTGAAACCCCCGGGACAAGCTACGAGCAGTACTTC. Translating it yields CSVETPGTSYEQYF.